The entry below describes one T cell receptor beta chain. A read error is possible here, since a much larger clone lies one base away. This record comes from a study of blood T cells in healthy people across ages. From germline, CDR1 is KGHSY and CDR2 FQNENV. The CDR3 runs 13 residues. Next came a second PCR, run for about 7 to 12 cycles, which used a sample-barcoded 5' primer along with a J-beta primer mix. Using its own MiXCR run on the 5' RACE reads, TCRdb lists one record per CDR3 protein. The sample lists more than 650,000 distinct CDR3 sequences; about a fifth were seen once. Sequencing was done on a sample of blood. The receptor comes from a man between 70 and 80 years old in good health. The rearrangement joins TRBV16 to TRBJ2-5, with a possible D match to TRBD1 (6 bases). CDR3 sequence reads: CAGSADRQETQYF. In DNA form, the CDR3 reads TGTGCCGGCAGCGCAGACAGGCAAGAGACCCAGTACTTC.